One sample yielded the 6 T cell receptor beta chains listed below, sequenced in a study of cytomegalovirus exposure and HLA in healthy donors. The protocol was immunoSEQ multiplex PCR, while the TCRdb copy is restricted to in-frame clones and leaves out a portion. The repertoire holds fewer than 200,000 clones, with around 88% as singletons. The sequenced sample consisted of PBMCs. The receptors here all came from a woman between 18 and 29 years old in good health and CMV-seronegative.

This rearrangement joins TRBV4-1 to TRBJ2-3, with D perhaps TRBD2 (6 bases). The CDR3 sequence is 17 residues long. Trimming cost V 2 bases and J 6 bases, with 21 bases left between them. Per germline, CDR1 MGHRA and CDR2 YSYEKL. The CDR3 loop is CASSQRGGVDPADTQYF. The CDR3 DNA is TGCGCCAGCAGCCAAAGAGGCGGGGTCGACCCGGCGGATACGCAGTATTTT.

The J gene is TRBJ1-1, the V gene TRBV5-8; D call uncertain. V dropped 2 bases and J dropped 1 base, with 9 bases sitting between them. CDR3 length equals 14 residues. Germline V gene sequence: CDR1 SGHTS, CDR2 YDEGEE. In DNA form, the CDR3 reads TGTGCCAGCAGCTTAGGAGTCACGAACACTGAAGCTTTCTTT. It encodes CASSLGVTNTEAFF.

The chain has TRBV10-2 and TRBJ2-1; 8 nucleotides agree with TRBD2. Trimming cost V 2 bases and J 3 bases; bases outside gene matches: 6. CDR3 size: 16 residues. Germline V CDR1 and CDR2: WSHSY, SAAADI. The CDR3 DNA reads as TGCGCCAGCAGTGAGCCGCGGGGGGTCGGCTACAATGAGCAGTTCTTC. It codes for CASSEPRGVGYNEQFF.

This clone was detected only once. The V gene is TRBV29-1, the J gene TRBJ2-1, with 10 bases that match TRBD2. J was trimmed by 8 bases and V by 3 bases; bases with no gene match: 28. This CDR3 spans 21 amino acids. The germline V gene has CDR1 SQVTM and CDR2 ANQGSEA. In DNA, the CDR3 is TGCAGCGTTGATAGCCCCCTTTGGAGCGGGGGGGCGCCTATTGTCCGACATGAGCAGTTCTTC. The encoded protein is CSVDSPLWSGGAPIVRHEQFF.

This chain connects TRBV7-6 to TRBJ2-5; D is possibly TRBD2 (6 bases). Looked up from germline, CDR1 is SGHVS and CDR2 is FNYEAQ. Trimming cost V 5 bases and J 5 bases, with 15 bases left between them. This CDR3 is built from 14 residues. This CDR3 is CASSPTAGSETQYF. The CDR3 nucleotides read TGTGCCAGCAGCCCTACCGCGGGGTCGGAGACCCAGTACTTC.

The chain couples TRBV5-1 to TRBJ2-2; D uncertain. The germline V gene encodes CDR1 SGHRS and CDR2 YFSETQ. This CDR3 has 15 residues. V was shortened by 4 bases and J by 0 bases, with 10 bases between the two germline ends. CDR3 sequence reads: CASSGTATNTGELFF. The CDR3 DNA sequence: TGCGCCAGCAGCGGTACAGCAACGAACACCGGGGAGCTGTTTTTT.